The rows below give T cell receptor beta chains drawn from one sample of a study of T cell repertoires in cytomegalovirus infection. TCRdb redid the calling of the reads with MiXCR, one entry per CDR3 protein. The table has 95,000 to 150,000 distinct CDR3 sequences, approximately 30% seen once. Antigen specificity for these receptors is unknown. Material: CD8+ T cells from cultured PBMCs, obtained from culture after CMV antigen stimulation. The origin of the receptors is a human donor in good health (CMV status not recorded). Some clones in this sample may be carry-over from other donors' samples. CDR3s include the opening cysteine and the closing phenylalanine or tryptophan.

j_call: TRBJ1-1; v_call: TRBV6-2/TRBV6-3; cdr3_aa: CASSYVLGQEAFF
j_call: TRBJ1-1; v_call: TRBV15; cdr3_aa: CATSRDHGDRTEAFF
j_call: TRBJ2-1; v_call: TRBV5-1; cdr3_aa: CASSLGWNEQFF
j_call: TRBJ2-7; v_call: TRBV7-9; cdr3_aa: CASSFGTDEQYF
j_call: TRBJ2-3; v_call: TRBV4-1; cdr3_aa: CASSQDPGQYSADTQYF
j_call: TRBJ2-5; v_call: TRBV15; cdr3_aa: CATSRVLAETQYF
j_call: TRBJ1-5; v_call: TRBV7-2; cdr3_aa: CASSLNTGGDQPQHF
j_call: TRBJ1-1; v_call: TRBV5-3; cdr3_aa: CASSLDATGDTEAFF
j_call: TRBJ1-6; v_call: TRBV6-1; cdr3_aa: CASSDRVGSPLHF
j_call: TRBJ1-1; v_call: TRBV28; cdr3_aa: CASLGGGTEAFF
j_call: TRBJ2-7; v_call: TRBV5-6; cdr3_aa: CASSSARTGDEQYF
j_call: TRBJ2-7; v_call: TRBV20-1; cdr3_aa: CSTLAEGLYEQYF